This section outlines one T cell receptor beta chain sequence together with its context. The antigen this receptor binds is unknown. Per-nucleotide qualities are absent, and no much larger clonotype sits a single base away. No patient had received any treatment before thyroid surgery. Using T-cell receptor beta sequencing, the study looked back at clinical samples from patients collected from about 2011 to 2018. This entry belongs to a study of metastatic and nonmetastatic thyroid tumors (dated by TCRdb to the early 2020s). With regard to the full study: The researchers compared repertoires between peripheral blood samples and tumor or nodule tissue samples from patients with malignant or benign thyroid disease. The investigation overall reported the following: TCR beta diversity was reported as significantly higher in malignant tumors than in benign nodules, in both blood and tumor samples.

Libraries came from PCR. The reads were generated on an Illumina HiSeq 4000. High-throughput sequencing was used to profile the TCR beta-chain CDR3 region of every patient. Per the source publication's procedure: Drawing on CDR3 differences between clinicopathological groups, the researchers built a classifier meant to tell apart patients with distant-metastatic papillary thyroid cancer. The Shannon index was used to assess repertoire diversity, and the Morisita-Horn index was used to assess tumor-blood repertoire similarity. TCRdb redid the processing of the public reads, applying fastp at Q25 and MiXCR, and retained in-frame beta chains. TCRdb, rather than the study authors, made the V and J calls. In all, the sample holds fewer than 15,000 clones, and more than 20% of those were seen once. The ten most abundant clones make up over 15% of the sample. The CDR3 goes from the cysteine to the phenylalanine over 11 residues. Only the CDR3 DNA stays, 33 bases, in frame from base 1. V is cut by 4 bases and J by 5 bases, and the space between the germline ends is 6 bases. Per the germline V gene, MNHEY is the CDR1 and SVGEGT is the CDR2.

The V and J genes are TRBV6-2 or TRBV6-3 and TRBJ2-7; the D gene cannot be resolved reliably. The material sequenced was tumor tissue. This receptor was obtained from a female donor with papillary thyroid cancer or a benign thyroid nodule (not recorded which). Some clones in this sample may be carry-over from other donors' samples. The DNA sequence is given as TGTGCCAGCAGTTTAAAGGACGAGCAGTACTTC. Its amino acids are CASSLKDEQYF.